This T cell receptor (beta chain) is drawn from a study of blood T cell repertoires in COVID-19. Per the germline V gene, CDR1 is SQVTM and CDR2 is ANQGSEA. The trim removed 2 bases at V and 11 bases at J, leaving 8 bases unmatched. This CDR3 is built from 12 residues. Repertoires were generated with immunoSEQ multiplex PCR, while TCRdb's copy carries only in-frame clones and drops some. The table lists approximately 200,000 clones, 85% to 95% of them singletons. The material sequenced was peripheral blood. The chain has TRBV29-1 and TRBJ1-1; 7 bases agree with TRBD1. This clonotype originated in a man aged 25 to 45 with COVID-19, enrolled during active disease. CDR3 in DNA: TGCAGCGTTGAACAGGGGGGTTTAGGGGCTTTCTTT. Protein product: CSVEQGGLGAFF.